Below, 3 T cell receptor beta chains from the same sample are listed, as sequenced in a study of cytomegalovirus exposure and HLA in healthy donors. The PCR used 60 Vbeta and 13 Jbeta primers. Data came from immunoSEQ multiplex PCR; TCRdb stores just in-frame clones and leaves some out. The sample has about 82,000 clones; more than 60% are singletons. The source material was PBMCs. These TCRs come from a human donor in good health.

This clone turned up a few times. The V call is TRBV6-1, the J call TRBJ2-7; D perhaps matches TRBD2 (5 bases). Deletions cut 4 bases from V and 4 bases from J, with 23 bases between. This CDR3 is 17 amino acids long. Per the germline V gene, CDR1 is MNHNS and CDR2 is SASEGT. CDR3 coding DNA: TGTGCCAGCAGTGTACGACCTCCCTCTGGACTGACATACGAGCAGTACTTC. It translates to CASSVRPPSGLTYEQYF.

In its sample, this clone was seen once. Here the CDR3 DNA reads TGTGCCAGCCACCCTAGCGGCTACACAGATACGCAGTATTTT. It encodes CASHPSGYTDTQYF. This chain links TRBV5-4 with TRBJ2-3; 7 bases align to TRBD2. Germline CDR1 SGHNT, CDR2 YYREEE (reference sequence). V gave up 7 bases and J gave up 2 bases; unmatched junction bases: 7. The CDR3 runs 14 residues.

As for this clone: One end of the junction is discordant with germline, which a read error may explain. V is TRBV6-5 and J is TRBJ1-5; possibly TRBD1 for D (5 bases). The CDR3 length is 14 residues. The V gene's germline CDR1 is MNHEY and CDR2 SVGAGI. CDR3 nucleotide sequence: TGTGCCAGCAGTTACTCTTGGGGGGATCAGCCCCAGAATTTT. Amino acids: CASSYSWGDQPQNF.